This T cell receptor beta chain was obtained from a study of T cells in localized non-small cell lung cancer. General study points: Uninvolved adjacent lung had more T cell clonality than any other tissue, topping tumor.

This clone was picked up a small number of times. Its antigen remains unidentified. Measured with immunoSEQ multiplex PCR; TCRdb has only the in-frame clones, and not every one. The sample shows tens of thousands of clones, around 90% of them seen only once. The sequence derives from a male donor at least 60 years old with stage I lung adenocarcinoma. The input for sequencing was peripheral blood, taken before any cancer treatment.

The CDR3 DNA follows: TGTGCCAGCAGCGTGGTTAAAGCGGGAGGACTCGAAGAGCAGTACTTC. Its protein product is CASSVVKAGGLEEQYF. The chain employs TRBV9 and TRBJ2-7; the match to TRBD2 covers 9 bases. Germline V gene sequence: CDR1 SGDLS, CDR2 YYNGEE. Trimming cost V 2 bases and J 7 bases; bases outside gene matches: 13. The CDR3 has 16 residues. Looking up the rest from reference TRBV9 and TRBJ2-7 gives the full variable domain: DSGVTQTPKHLITATGQRVTLRCSPRSGDLSVYWYQQSLDQGLQFLIQYYNGEERAKGNILERFSAQQFPDLHSELNLSSLELGDSALYFCASSVVKAGGLEEQYFGPGTRLTVT.